These 6 T cell receptor beta chains were all obtained from the same sample, sequenced in a study of cytomegalovirus exposure and HLA in healthy donors. PCR primers comprised 60 Vbeta and 13 Jbeta primers. Assay used: immunoSEQ multiplex PCR; TCRdb lists only in-frame clones, some missing. The top ten clones hold 2% to 3% of a sample with 49,000 or so clones, around 82% of them seen once. Sequencing was done on a sample of PBMCs. These TCRs come from a boy between 10 and 17 years old in good health and CMV-seropositive.

The gene calls are TRBV4-1 and TRBJ1-2, with D tentatively TRBD1 (5 bases). The germline V and J ends were trimmed by 3 bases and 1 base, with 15 bases remaining between them. The CDR3 extends over 16 amino acids. CDR1 and CDR2 from the germline V gene are MGHRA and YSYEKL. The CDR3 DNA follows: TGCGCCAGCAGCCATGTCGGGGGGACGTATAACTATGGCTACACCTTC. This sequence encodes CASSHVGGTYNYGYTF.

The rearrangement uses TRBV5-1 and TRBJ2-5; TRBD1 matches 7 bases. This CDR3 region has 15 residues. Germline trimming cut 4 bases from V and 3 bases from J; bases unmatched to any gene: 9. Germline V lookup: CDR1 SGHRS, CDR2 YFSETQ. The CDR3 loop is CASSILSGTEETQYF. The CDR3 coding sequence is TGCGCCAGCAGCATACTTAGTGGGACAGAAGAGACCCAGTACTTC.

This clone has just a few counts. J is TRBJ2-2 and V is TRBV7-3; 8 bases match TRBD2. This CDR3 has 16 residues. Trimming cost V 0 bases and J 1 base; bases outside gene matches: 1. In germline, CDR1 is SGHTA, CDR2 FQGTGA. CDR3: CASSLTSGVNTGELFF. Here the CDR3 DNA reads TGTGCCAGCAGCTTAACTAGCGGGGTGAACACCGGGGAGCTGTTTTTT.

CDR3 bases: TGTGCCATCAGCCCGACCGGACAGGGGGGCTCACCCCTCCACTTT. Encoded protein: CAISPTGQGGSPLHF. The chain links TRBV10-3 to TRBJ1-6; 10 positions match TRBD1. Looked up from germline, CDR1 is ENHRY and CDR2 is SYGVKD. The CDR3 contains 15 residues. J gave up 10 bases and V 6 bases, and 9 bases lay outside the gene matches.

The chain is built from TRBV5-1 and TRBJ2-5; D is possibly TRBD2 (5 bases). V gave up 2 bases and J gave up 11 bases, with 19 bases separating them. The length of the CDR3 is 14 residues. Germline V lookup: CDR1 SGHRS, CDR2 YFSETQ. This CDR3 reads CASSFGRTLGEQYF. The CDR3 nucleotides are TGCGCCAGCAGCTTCGGCAGGACCCTCGGGGAGCAGTACTTC.

This sequence joins TRBV7-2 and TRBJ2-3; TRBD2 matches 9 bases. V lost 1 base and J lost 3; bases outside the gene matches: 5. Germline loops: CDR1 SGHTA, CDR2 FQGNSA. The CDR3 has 16 residues. The CDR3 sequence is CASSLVAGGRTDTQYF. The CDR3 nucleotides read TGTGCCAGCAGCTTAGTGGCGGGGGGGCGAACAGATACGCAGTATTTT.